The entry below gives a single T cell receptor (beta chain) sequence along with its context. Its antigen remains unknown. Blood got drawn at baseline, again on cycle 4 day 1, and then on cycle 7 day 1. The record originates from a study of OX40 agonist ivuxolimab in advanced cancers. On the study more broadly: Cohort: around 83% men, mean age around 61, aged about 23 to 80.

Data came from immunoSEQ multiplex PCR; TCRdb stores just in-frame clones and leaves some out. The sample has 70,000 to 85,000 clones; about 93% are singletons. The study's findings and limits: Some nonresponders also had low normalized T-cell clonal expansion. In CD8+ T cells, expanded clones were on average more numerous than in CD4+.

The CDR3 covers 14 residues. The ends were cut back, 0 bases at V and 6 bases at J, with 12 bases in the middle. Germline CDR1 and CDR2: LGHNA and YSLEER. The sequenced sample was CD4+ or CD8+ T cells sorted from blood, obtained in a trial of the OX40 agonist ivuxolimab. This chain connects TRBV4-3 to TRBJ2-7; possible D gene TRBD2, 5 bases. The receptor was isolated from an adult with an advanced solid tumor such as melanoma, head and neck, liver or kidney cancer. The CDR3 DNA is TGCGCCAGCAGCCAAGAGTATTTAGCGACCGAGCAGTACTTC. As protein: CASSQEYLATEQYF.